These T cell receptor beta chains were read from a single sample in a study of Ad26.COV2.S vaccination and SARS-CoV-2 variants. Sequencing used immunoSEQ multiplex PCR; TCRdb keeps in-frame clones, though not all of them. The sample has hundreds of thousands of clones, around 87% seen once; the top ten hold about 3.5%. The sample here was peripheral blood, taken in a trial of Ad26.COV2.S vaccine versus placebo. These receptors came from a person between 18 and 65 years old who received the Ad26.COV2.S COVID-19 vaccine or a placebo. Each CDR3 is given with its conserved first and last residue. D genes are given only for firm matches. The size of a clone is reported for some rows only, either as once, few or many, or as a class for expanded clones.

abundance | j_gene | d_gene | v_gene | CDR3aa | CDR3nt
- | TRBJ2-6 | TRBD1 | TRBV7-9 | CASRETGFASGANVLTF | TGTGCCAGCAGGGAGACAGGGTTTGCCTCTGGGGCCAACGTCCTGACTTTC
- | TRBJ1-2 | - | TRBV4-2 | CASSPGAGTTRGYTF | TGTGCCAGCAGCCCCGGGGCAGGGACTACTCGGGGCTACACCTTC
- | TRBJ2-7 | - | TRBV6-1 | CASSELYEQYF | TGTGCCAGCAGTGAACTCTACGAGCAGTACTTC
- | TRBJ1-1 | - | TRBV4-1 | CASSQVSNMNTEAFF | TGCGCCAGCAGCCAAGTCAGTAACATGAACACTGAAGCTTTCTTT
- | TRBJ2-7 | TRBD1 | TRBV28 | CASSPGQGPYEQYF | TGTGCCAGCAGCCCGGGACAGGGGCCCTACGAGCAGTACTTC
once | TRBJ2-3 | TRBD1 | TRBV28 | CASSSPGQGTDTQYF | TGTGCCAGCAGTTCACCGGGACAGGGGACAGATACGCAGTATTTT
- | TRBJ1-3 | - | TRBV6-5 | CASSPGGRRNTIYF | TGTGCCAGCAGCCCGGGAGGGAGAAGAAACACCATATATTTT
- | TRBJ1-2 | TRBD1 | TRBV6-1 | CASSDPGQEPIGYTF | TGTGCCAGCAGTGACCCGGGACAGGAGCCTATCGGCTACACCTTC
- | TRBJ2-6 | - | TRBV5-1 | CASSLETSGANVLTF | TGCGCCAGCAGCTTGGAGACATCTGGGGCCAACGTCCTGACTTTC
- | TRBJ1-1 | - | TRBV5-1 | CASSLQGEGGTEAFF | TGCGCCAGCAGCTTACAGGGTGAGGGAGGCACTGAAGCTTTCTTT
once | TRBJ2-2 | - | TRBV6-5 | CASIASDTGELFF | TGTGCCAGCATAGCGTCTGACACCGGGGAGCTGTTTTTT
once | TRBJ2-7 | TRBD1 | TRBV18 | CASSPNQGAYEQYF | TGTGCCAGCTCACCAAACCAGGGGGCCTACGAGCAGTACTTC
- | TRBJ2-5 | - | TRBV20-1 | CSASKETQYF | TGCAGTGCTAGTAAGGAGACCCAGTACTTC
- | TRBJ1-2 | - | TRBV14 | CASSQGEGNYGYTF | TGTGCCAGCAGCCAAGGAGAAGGGAACTATGGCTACACCTTC
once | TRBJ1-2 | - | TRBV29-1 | CSVQAAGYGYTF | TGCAGCGTCCAGGCTGCAGGCTATGGCTACACCTTC
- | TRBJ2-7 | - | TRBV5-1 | CASSLDGGPTYEQYF | TGCGCCAGCAGCTTGGATGGGGGGCCGACCTACGAGCAGTACTTC
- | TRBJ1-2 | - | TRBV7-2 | CASSFYLQGTQGYGYTF | TGTGCCAGCAGCTTTTACCTACAGGGAACCCAGGGCTATGGCTACACCTTC
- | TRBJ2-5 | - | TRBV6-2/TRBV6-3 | CASSYEGLVETQYF | TGTGCCAGCAGTTACGAGGGATTGGTGGAGACCCAGTACTTC
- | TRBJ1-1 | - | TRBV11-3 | CASSGNSGTEAFF | TGTGCCAGCAGCGGTAATAGCGGCACTGAAGCTTTCTTT
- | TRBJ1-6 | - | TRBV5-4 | CASSLVGTSNSPLHF | TGTGCCAGCAGCTTGGTTGGGACAAGTAATTCACCCCTCCACTTT
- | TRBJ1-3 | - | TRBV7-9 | CASSRLGAGNTIYF | TGTGCCAGCAGCCGCCTTGGGGCTGGAAACACCATATATTTT
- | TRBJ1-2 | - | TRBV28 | CASSLLQAYLYGYTF | TGTGCCAGCAGTTTATTACAGGCCTACCTCTATGGCTACACCTTC
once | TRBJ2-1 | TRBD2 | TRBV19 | CASSYRGAGGLYNEQFF | TGTGCCAGTAGTTATCGGGGTGCGGGAGGGCTCTACAATGAGCAGTTCTTC
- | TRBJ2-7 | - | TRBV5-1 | CASSLSPGTYRSDSYEQYF | TGCGCCAGCAGCTTGTCACCGGGGACGTACCGTTCTGACTCCTACGAGCAGTACTTC
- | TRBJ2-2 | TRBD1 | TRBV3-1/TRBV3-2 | CASSRRTGPTGELFF | TGTGCCAGCAGCCGCAGGACAGGGCCAACCGGGGAGCTGTTTTTT
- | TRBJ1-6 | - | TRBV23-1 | CASSQSRIRSPLHF | TGCGCCAGCAGTCAAAGTCGGATCCGATCACCCCTCCACTTT
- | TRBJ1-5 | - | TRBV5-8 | CASSFLRGLRSNQPQHF | TGTGCCAGCAGCTTTCTGAGGGGTCTACGGAGCAATCAGCCCCAGCATTTT
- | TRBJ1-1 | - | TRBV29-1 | CSVEDHPRTEAFF | TGCAGCGTTGAAGATCACCCACGTACTGAAGCTTTCTTT
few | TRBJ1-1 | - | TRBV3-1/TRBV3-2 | CASSPRTGHTEAFF | TGTGCCAGCAGTCCGCGTACGGGTCACACTGAAGCTTTCTTT
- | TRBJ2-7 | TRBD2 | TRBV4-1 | CASSTRVAGAYEQYF | TGCGCCAGCAGCACGAGGGTAGCGGGGGCCTACGAGCAGTACTTC
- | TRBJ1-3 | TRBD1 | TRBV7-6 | CASRKGQGAGNTIYF | TGTGCCAGCAGGAAAGGACAGGGGGCGGGAAACACCATATATTTT
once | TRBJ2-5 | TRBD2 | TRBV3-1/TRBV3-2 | CASSQVSPGLAGLRGTQYF | TGTGCCAGCAGCCAAGTAAGCCCGGGACTAGCGGGTTTGCGGGGGACCCAGTACTTC
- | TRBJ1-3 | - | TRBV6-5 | CASSYSFRFSGNTIYF | TGTGCCAGCAGTTACTCGTTTAGGTTCTCTGGAAACACCATATATTTT
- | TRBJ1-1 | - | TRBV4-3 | CASSQDARGTEAFF | TGCGCCAGCAGCCAAGATGCCAGGGGCACTGAAGCTTTCTTT
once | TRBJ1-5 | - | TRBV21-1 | CASAESPESNQPQHF | TGTGCCAGCGCCGAATCACCTGAGAGCAATCAGCCCCAGCATTTT
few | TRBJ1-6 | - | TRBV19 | CASSIGSSGRGNSPLHF | TGTGCCAGTAGTATAGGAAGTTCGGGCAGGGGTAATTCACCCCTCCACTTT
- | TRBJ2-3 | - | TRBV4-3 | CASSQEAADTQYF | TGCGCCAGCAGCCAAGAGGCGGCAGATACGCAGTATTTT
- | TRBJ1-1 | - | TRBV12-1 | CASSPTGTNTEAFF | TGTGCCAGCAGCCCTACAGGTACGAACACTGAAGCTTTCTTT
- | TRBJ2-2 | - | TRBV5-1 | CASSFRVDTGELFF | TGCGCCAGCAGCTTCAGGGTTGACACCGGGGAGCTGTTTTTT
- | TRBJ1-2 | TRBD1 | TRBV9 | CASSLTMTGFRVMEANYGYTF | TGTGCCAGCAGCCTGACTATGACAGGGTTCCGGGTAATGGAAGCTAACTATGGCTACACCTTC
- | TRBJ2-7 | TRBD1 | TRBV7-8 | CASSLSSGFQGAFEQYF | TGTGCCAGCAGCTTGAGCTCCGGCTTTCAGGGGGCGTTTGAGCAGTACTTC
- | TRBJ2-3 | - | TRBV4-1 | CASSQVEDHTQYF | TGCGCCAGCAGCCAAGTGGAGGATCATACGCAGTATTTT
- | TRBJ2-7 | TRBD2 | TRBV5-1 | CASTEGTTYEQYF | TGCGCCAGCACGGAGGGGACTACCTACGAGCAGTACTTC
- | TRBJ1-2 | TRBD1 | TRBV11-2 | CASSLPGQGPYGYTF | TGTGCCAGCAGCCTCCCGGGACAGGGTCCCTATGGCTACACCTTC
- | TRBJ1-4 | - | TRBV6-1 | CASSEAGRGATNEKLFF | TGTGCCAGCAGTGAAGCAGGCAGGGGCGCAACTAATGAAAAACTGTTTTTT
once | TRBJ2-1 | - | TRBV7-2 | CASSPGGGGYNEQFF | TGTGCCAGCAGCCCAGGGGGCGGGGGGTACAATGAGCAGTTCTTC
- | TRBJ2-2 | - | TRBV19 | CASTPGIANTGELFF | TGTGCCAGTACCCCTGGGATCGCGAACACCGGGGAGCTGTTTTTT
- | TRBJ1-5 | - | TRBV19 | CASSIRDRGSGGNQPQHF | TGTGCCAGTAGTATCCGGGACCGGGGTTCGGGGGGCAATCAGCCCCAGCATTTT
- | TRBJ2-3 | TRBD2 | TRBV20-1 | CSASLASGGGDTQYF | TGCAGTGCTAGTTTAGCTAGCGGGGGTGGGGATACGCAGTATTTT
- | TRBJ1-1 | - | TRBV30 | CAWSVGTEAFF | TGTGCCTGGAGTGTCGGCACTGAAGCTTTCTTT
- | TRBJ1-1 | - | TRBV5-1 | CASSFFTQGSNTEAFF | TGCGCCAGCAGCTTTTTCACCCAAGGGTCGAACACTGAAGCTTTCTTT
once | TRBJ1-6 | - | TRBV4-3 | CASSFQGIIGTLHF | TGCGCCAGCAGCTTTCAAGGGATAATTGGGACCCTCCACTTT
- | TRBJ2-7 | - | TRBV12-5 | CASGVRGEQYF | TGTGCTAGTGGGGTCCGGGGGGAGCAGTACTTC
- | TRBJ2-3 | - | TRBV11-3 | CASSLGRGRGTQYF | TGTGCCAGCAGCTTAGGGCGGGGACGAGGTACGCAGTATTTT
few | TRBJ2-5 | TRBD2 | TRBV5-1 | CASSSGLAVNQETQYF | TGCGCCAGCAGCTCAGGTCTAGCGGTAAACCAAGAGACCCAGTACTTC
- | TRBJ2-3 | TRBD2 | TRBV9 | CASSLAGGSTDTQYF | TGTGCCAGCAGCTTAGCGGGGGGAAGCACAGATACGCAGTATTTT